The source of this T cell receptor beta chain is a study of blood T cell repertoires in COVID-19. Sequencing used immunoSEQ multiplex PCR; TCRdb keeps in-frame clones, though not all of them. The repertoire holds around 190,000 clones, 88% seen once, with roughly 8.9% in the top ten. V gave up 6 bases and J gave up 6 bases, with 13 bases separating them. Germline V gene lookup returns CDR1 SGHDT and CDR2 YYEEEE. The CDR3 loop spans 12 amino acids. The receptor was derived from a woman between 18 and 29 years old who had recovered from COVID-19. V usage is TRBV5-6 and J usage is TRBJ2-7, with D tentatively TRBD1 (5 bases). The sequenced sample was PBMCs or T cells enriched from blood (not recorded which). The CDR3 sequence: CASMQGYGEQYF. CDR3 sequence (DNA): TGTGCCAGCATGCAGGGATATGGCGAGCAGTACTTC.